Presented here are 21 T cell receptor beta chains from one specimen sequenced in a study of T cell repertoires in cytomegalovirus infection. TCRdb passed the reads through MiXCR, listing each CDR3 protein once. The table has some 180,000 distinct CDR3 sequences, about a tenth seen once. What was sequenced was PBMCs. Every receptor here comes from a human donor in good health (CMV status not recorded). Some clones in this sample may be carry-over from other donors' samples.

The CDR3 is CSARPSGSNEQYF. Here the CDR3 DNA reads TGCAGTGCTAGACCTAGCGGGAGCAACGAGCAGTACTTC. The V and J genes are TRBV20-1 and TRBJ2-7, with 10 positions matching TRBD2. Per germline, CDR1 DFQATT and CDR2 SNEGSKA (reference sequence). The CDR3 extends over 13 amino acids. V dropped 2 bases and J dropped 5; count of bases not matched to a gene: 3.

V usage is TRBV4-3 and J usage is TRBJ2-1; maybe TRBD2 (6 bases). There are 14 residues in the CDR3. The V gene's germline CDR1 is LGHNA and CDR2 YSLEER. V was clipped by 1 base and J by 10 bases, with 14 bases between them. In nucleotides, the CDR3 is TGCGCCAGCAGCCAAGGTCGTACTAGCTCAGAGCAGTTCTTC. Translation: CASSQGRTSSEQFF.

This clonotype was observed at least ten times. V and J are TRBV7-2 and TRBJ2-7; D possibly corresponds to TRBD1 (5 bases). This CDR3 spans 14 amino acids. The V end lost 5 bases, the J end lost 4 bases, and 15 bases lay between the germline ends. CDR1 is SGHTA and CDR2 is FQGNSA in the germline V gene. The CDR3 DNA sequence: TGTGCCAGCAGCAAAAACGCGCAGGGATACGAGCAGTACTTC. It is translated as CASSKNAQGYEQYF.

At least ten counts were recorded for this clonotype. The chain carries TRBV11-2 and TRBJ2-2; 13 bases map to TRBD2. Germline CDR1 SGHAT, CDR2 FQNNGV. The J segment lost 5 bases and the V segment lost 2 bases, leaving 2 bases of the junction unmatched. This CDR3 has 16 residues. The CDR3 loop reads CASSLWTSGSTGELFF. CDR3 bases: TGTGCCAGCAGCTTATGGACTAGCGGGAGTACCGGGGAGCTGTTTTTT.

This clonotype was seen many times. The CDR3 sequence is CASSLGPGGDEQYF. In nucleotides, the CDR3 is TGTGCCAGCAGCTTAGGCCCCGGGGGGGACGAGCAGTACTTC. This rearrangement joins TRBV7-2 to TRBJ2-7, with 8 bases that match TRBD2. Trimming at V came to 1 base and at J to 5 bases, leaving 4 bases not matched to a gene. Germline V lookup: CDR1 SGHTA, CDR2 FQGNSA. The CDR3 has 14 amino acids.

This clonotype came up a few times. J is TRBJ2-7 and V is TRBV28, with 9 bases aligning to TRBD1. Germline V gene data show CDR1 as MDHEN and CDR2 as SYDVKM. J lost 3 bases, V lost 5 bases, and 11 bases had no gene match. The CDR3 loop spans 16 amino acids. The CDR3 nucleotides are TGTGCCAGCAGTGTACTGACAGGGGGGTACGTCTACGAGCAGTACTTC. Amino acid sequence: CASSVLTGGYVYEQYF.

This clonotype was picked up many times. The rearrangement joins TRBV7-2 to TRBJ2-5; D is possibly TRBD1 (6 bases). Germline V gene data show CDR1 as SGHTA and CDR2 as FQGNSA. V was pared by 5 bases and J by 4 bases, with 20 bases between. This CDR3 comprises 16 residues. The DNA of the CDR3 is TGTGCCAGCAGCCCCCCACCAGGGGCGAGGCCAGAGACCCAGTACTTC. The encoded protein is CASSPPPGARPETQYF. Together with reference TRBV7-2 and TRBJ2-5, the CDR3 gives the full variable domain: GAGVSQSPSNKVTEKGKDVELRCDPISGHTALYWYRQSLGQGLEFLIYFQGNSAPDKSGLPSDRFSAERTGGSVSTLTIQRTQQEDSAVYLCASSPPPGARPETQYFGPGTRLLVL.

This clonotype has a count of ten or more. V and J are TRBV27 and TRBJ2-3, with 11 positions matching TRBD2. Germline values: CDR1 MNHEY, CDR2 SMNVEV (reference sequence). With V trimmed by 8 bases and J by 4 bases, 5 bases remained unmatched. The CDR3 totals 14 residues. The CDR3 DNA sequence: TGTGCCAGCCAACTAGCGGGAGAGCCAGATACGCAGTATTTT. It specifies CASQLAGEPDTQYF.

This clonotype was seen a handful of times. V usage is TRBV28 and J usage is TRBJ1-4; the match to TRBD1 covers 7 bases. The trim removed 6 bases at V and 7 bases at J, leaving 8 bases unmatched. This CDR3 has 14 residues. Germline-derived CDR1 and CDR2 are MDHEN and SYDVKM. The CDR3 nucleotides read TGTGCCAGCAGCTTCACAGGGGTTGGTGAAAAACTGTTTTTT. Amino acid sequence: CASSFTGVGEKLFF. Full variable domain (remainder filled in from reference TRBV28 and TRBJ1-4): DVKVTQSSRYLVKRTGEKVFLECVQDMDHENMFWYRQDPGLGLRLIYFSYDVKMKEKGDIPEGYSVSREKKERFSLILESASTNQTSMYLCASSFTGVGEKLFFGSGTQLSVL.

This clonotype was picked up a small number of times. The chain is built from TRBV4-2 and TRBJ1-4; no firm D call. V was trimmed by 0 bases and J by 2 bases, leaving 10 bases between them. Germline V lookup: CDR1 LGHNA, CDR2 YNFKEQ. CDR3 length: 16 amino acids. As DNA, the CDR3 is TGTGCCAGCAGCCAAGATCGAGGACGGACTAATGAAAAACTGTTTTTT. Residues: CASSQDRGRTNEKLFF.

The sample holds many counts of this clonotype. This chain joins TRBV7-2 and TRBJ2-5; no firm D call. This CDR3 is built from 12 residues. Germline CDR1 reads SGHTA; CDR2 reads FQGNSA. V was pared by 3 bases and J by 7 bases, with 9 bases between. The CDR3 nucleotides read TGTGCCAGCAGCTTCGGGCCCGGGACCCAGTACTTC. Its protein product is CASSFGPGTQYF.

This clonotype was seen repeatedly, ten times or more. J is TRBJ2-3 and V is TRBV7-2, with a possible D match to TRBD2 (7 bases). Germline lookup yields CDR1 SGHTA and CDR2 FQGNSA. The CDR3 is made up of 13 amino acids. V dropped 3 bases and J dropped 6 bases, with 10 bases sitting between them. CDR3 residues: CASSLGGPDTQYF. The CDR3 region has the DNA TGTGCCAGCAGCTTGGGGGGGCCCGATACGCAGTATTTT.

At least ten counts were recorded for this clonotype. The chain uses TRBV20-1 and TRBJ1-2; 10 bases line up with TRBD1. With 6 bases clipped from V and 14 bases from J, the junction kept 15 bases outside the gene matches. There are 13 residues in the CDR3. Germline V gene data show CDR1 as DFQATT and CDR2 as SNEGSKA (reference sequence). As DNA, the CDR3 is TGCAGTGCCCTGACAGGGGGCCGTACGGGCCGTACCTTC. This translates into CSALTGGRTGRTF.

This clonotype was detected a few times. The DNA of the CDR3 is TGTGCCAGCAGCTCTCTCTCGACAGGGGTGGGGACTGAAGCTTTCTTT. Protein sequence: CASSSLSTGVGTEAFF. The rearrangement joins TRBV27 to TRBJ1-1, with TRBD1 matching 8 bases. V shed 6 bases, J shed 5 bases, and the junction held 14 bases outside the gene matches. The germline CDR1 and CDR2 sequences are MNHEY and SMNVEV (reference sequence). The CDR3 covers 16 residues.

This clonotype was seen many times. This chain links TRBV7-2 with TRBJ2-1; TRBD2 aligns across 12 bases. The germline gives CDR1 SGHTA, CDR2 FQGNSA. This CDR3 contains 23 residues. V lost 0 bases and J lost 1; bases outside the gene matches: 19. The CDR3, as DNA: TGTGCCAGCAGCTTAGCGATGTCCTTGGGGGGAGCGACTAGCGGGAGTTCCTACAATGAGCAGTTCTTC. Protein product: CASSLAMSLGGATSGSSYNEQFF.

This clonotype showed up many times. The gene calls are TRBV6-2 or TRBV6-3 and TRBJ2-7; D remains unclear. CDR1 and CDR2 (germline): MNHEY, SVGEGT. Trimming pared 5 bases from V and 3 bases from J, leaving 8 bases between. The CDR3 loop spans 12 amino acids. The CDR3 loop reads CASSGMDYEQYF. As DNA, the CDR3 is TGTGCCAGCAGTGGGATGGACTACGAGCAGTACTTC.

There are many counts of this clonotype. The chain links TRBV6-2 or TRBV6-3 to TRBJ1-6, with D possibly being TRBD1 (6 bases). V lost 6 bases, J lost 7 bases, and 19 bases lay in between. There are 16 residues in the CDR3. CDR1 and CDR2 from the germline V gene are MNHEY and SVGEGT. CDR3 region: CASSYDRTPPNSPLHF. The CDR3 DNA sequence: TGTGCCAGCAGCTACGACAGGACCCCACCCAATTCACCCCTCCACTTT.

There are many counts of this clonotype. The V gene is TRBV7-2, the J gene TRBJ2-6; TRBD1 is a possible D gene (5 bases). CDR1 is SGHTA and CDR2 is FQGNSA in the germline V gene. This CDR3 is 15 amino acids long. V was clipped by 5 bases and J by 1 base, with 9 bases between them. The CDR3 nucleotides read TGTGCCAGCAGCCCCGCAGGGTCTGGGGCCAACGTCCTGACTTTC. This sequence encodes CASSPAGSGANVLTF.

This clonotype was seen a handful of times. The rearrangement links TRBV7-2 to TRBJ1-5; no firm D call. The CDR3 has 15 amino acids. V was clipped by 8 bases and J by 5 bases, with 19 bases between them. Per germline, CDR1 SGHTA and CDR2 FQGNSA. The CDR3 bases are TGTGCCAGCGCCCCGGTCTGGACCTGGGATCAGCCCCAGCATTTT. Translation: CASAPVWTWDQPQHF. Full variable domain (rest looked up from reference TRBV7-2 and TRBJ1-5): GAGVSQSPSNKVTEKGKDVELRCDPISGHTALYWYRQSLGQGLEFLIYFQGNSAPDKSGLPSDRFSAERTGGSVSTLTIQRTQQEDSAVYLCASAPVWTWDQPQHFGDGTRLSIL.

This clonotype was detected many times. The chain has TRBV29-1 and TRBJ1-1; D is undetermined. This CDR3 comprises 11 residues. Germline assignment: CDR1 SQVTM and CDR2 ANQGSEA. Trimming took off 1 base at V and 8 bases at J, with 8 bases between the two ends. The DNA of the CDR3 is TGCAGCGTTGAAGTGGTGGACGAAGCTTTCTTT. As protein: CSVEVVDEAFF.

This clonotype came up many times. The J gene is TRBJ1-4, the V gene TRBV15; 10 bases match TRBD1. The V gene end was trimmed by 1 base and the J gene end by 3 bases; junction bases not matched to a gene: 5. Germline CDR1 and CDR2: LNHNV and YYDKDF (reference sequence). CDR3 length: 17 amino acids. The CDR3 sequence: CATSRAGTGVANEKLFF. CDR3 DNA: TGTGCCACCAGCAGAGCCGGGACAGGGGTCGCTAATGAAAAACTGTTTTTT.